These 22 T cell receptor beta chains share one sample of origin, sequenced in a study of cytomegalovirus exposure and HLA in healthy donors. Profiled with immunoSEQ multiplex PCR; TCRdb holds only in-frame clones, not every one. The sample holds hundreds of thousands of clones, around 90% seen once. What was sequenced was PBMCs. The receptors were gathered from a young woman in good health and CMV-seropositive.

The rearrangement uses TRBV4-1 and TRBJ1-1, with D perhaps matching TRBD1 (6 bases). V was cut by 4 bases and J by 2 bases, with 14 bases left in between. Germline CDR1 MGHRA, CDR2 YSYEKL. This CDR3 is 15 amino acids long. The CDR3: CASSPLQGTNTEAFF. CDR3 bases: TGCGCCAGCAGCCCATTACAGGGCACAAACACTGAAGCTTTCTTT.

The DNA of the CDR3 is TGTGCCAGCAGGCAGGAGGGAGCGGGAGGTGGCACAGATACGCAGTATTTT. Amino acid sequence: CASRQEGAGGGTDTQYF. The J gene is TRBJ2-3, the V gene TRBV27, with TRBD2 identical over 9 bases. The V gene end was trimmed by 6 bases and the J gene end by 1 base; junction bases not matched to a gene: 11. This CDR3 contains 17 residues. Germline V gene data show CDR1 as MNHEY and CDR2 as SMNVEV (reference sequence).

CDR3 nucleotides: TGTGCCAGCAGTGAACTAGCGGGACTAACATCATCCTCCTACAATGAGCAGTTCTTC. Translating it yields CASSELAGLTSSSYNEQFF. V is TRBV6-4 and J is TRBJ2-1, with TRBD2 matching 10 bases. Germline V gives CDR1 MRHNA, CDR2 SNTAGT. Trimming at V came to 3 bases and at J to 0 bases, leaving 11 bases not matched to a gene. This CDR3 spans 19 amino acids.

This chain links TRBV4-1 with TRBJ1-4, with D unclear. This CDR3 has 20 amino acids. Looked up from germline, CDR1 is MGHRA and CDR2 is YSYEKL. Trimming shortened V by 0 bases and J by 4 bases, and 24 bases separated the two germline ends. CDR3 region: CASSQDLTDTPRGYNEKLFF. The CDR3 DNA sequence: TGCGCCAGCAGCCAAGATTTAACAGATACTCCCCGGGGTTATAATGAAAAACTGTTTTTT.

In its sample, this clone was seen a few times. V usage is TRBV4-2 and J usage is TRBJ2-3, with 16 bases fitting TRBD2. The junction had 7 bases not matched to a gene; V was cut back by 4 bases and J by 6 bases. The CDR3 totals 17 residues. CDR1 is LGHNA, CDR2 YNFKEQ, per germline. DNA for the CDR3: TGTGCCAGCAGCCGTGGGACTAGCGGGAGGGCATTTGATACGCAGTATTTT. Its protein is CASSRGTSGRAFDTQYF.

The chain combines TRBV6-1 with TRBJ2-7; the D is unclear. Germline-derived CDR1 and CDR2 are MNHNS and SASEGT. The V end lost 3 bases, the J end lost 2 bases, and 8 bases lay between the germline ends. CDR3 length equals 13 residues. The CDR3 spells CASSDRPTYEQYF. CDR3 in DNA: TGTGCCAGCAGTGACAGGCCTACCTACGAGCAGTACTTC.

The chain has TRBV7-3 and TRBJ2-1, with TRBD2 identical over 7 bases. The CDR3 runs 19 residues. In germline, CDR1 is SGHTA, CDR2 FQGTGA. Trimming at V came to 5 bases and at J to 7 bases, leaving 23 bases not matched to a gene. Here the CDR3 reads CASSPLWVAGPRLVNEQFF. The CDR3 nucleotides are TGTGCCAGCAGCCCGCTTTGGGTAGCGGGCCCCCGCCTCGTAAATGAGCAGTTCTTC.

DNA of the CDR3: TGTGCCAGCGCCAGGGGTCCCACTAATGAAAAACTGTTTTTT. Amino acid sequence: CASARGPTNEKLFF. The J gene is TRBJ1-4, the V gene TRBV5-4; D possibly corresponds to TRBD1 (6 bases). Per germline, CDR1 SGHNT and CDR2 YYREEE (reference sequence). CDR3 size: 14 residues. The germline V and J ends were trimmed by 7 bases and 2 bases, with 12 bases remaining between them.

This clone occurred once. This rearrangement joins TRBV2 to TRBJ2-1; tentatively, D is TRBD2 (5 bases). Deletions cut 5 bases from V and 0 bases from J, with 20 bases between. This CDR3 has 18 amino acids. From germline, CDR1 is SNHLY and CDR2 FYNNEI. The CDR3: CASSRPLASESSYNEQFF. Here the CDR3 DNA reads TGTGCCAGCAGTAGACCCCTAGCTTCGGAAAGCTCCTACAATGAGCAGTTCTTC. The full variable domain, rest sourced from reference TRBV2 and TRBJ2-1, is EPEVTQTPSHQVTQMGQEVILRCVPISNHLYFYWYRQILGQKVEFLVSFYNNEISEKSEIFDDQFSVERPDGSNFTLKIRSTKLEDSAMYFCASSRPLASESSYNEQFFGPGTRLTVL.

The CDR3 nucleotides are TGTGCCAGCAGCCCGGGAGGGGGGGGGAGCACAGATACGCAGTATTTT. Protein product: CASSPGGGGSTDTQYF. This chain joins TRBV5-4 and TRBJ2-3, with 8 bases matching TRBD2. Per germline, CDR1 SGHNT and CDR2 YYREEE (reference sequence). The CDR3 spans 16 residues. J gave up 0 bases and V 4 bases, and 7 bases lay outside the gene matches. Full variable domain (missing parts from reference TRBV5-4 and TRBJ2-3): ETGVTQSPTHLIKTRGQQVTLRCSSQSGHNTVSWYQQALGQGPQFIFQYYREEENGRGNFPPRFSGLQFPNYSSELNVNALELDDSALYLCASSPGGGGSTDTQYFGPGTRLTVL.

The chain is built from TRBV28 and TRBJ2-1; a possible D gene is TRBD1 (5 bases). The CDR3 contains 17 residues. Germline CDR1 is MDHEN and CDR2 is SYDVKM. Trimming took off 8 bases at V and 8 bases at J, with 28 bases between the two ends. The DNA for the CDR3 is TGTGCCAGCTCACCTGGCGATGTGGGGCTAGGGCTGGATGAGCAGTTCTTC. Protein product: CASSPGDVGLGLDEQFF.

DNA for the CDR3: TGTGCCAGCAGCTCTGAGTTGTGGTTCTCTGGAAACACCATATATTTT. Protein product: CASSSELWFSGNTIYF. The chain joins TRBV7-2 to TRBJ1-3; no clear D gene. CDR3 length equals 16 residues. Trimming removed 4 bases at V and 0 bases at J, with 13 bases between. Per the germline V gene, CDR1 is SGHTA and CDR2 is FQGNSA.

The chain joins TRBV6-6 to TRBJ1-2, with 8 bases lining up with TRBD1. V gave up 7 bases and J gave up 6 bases; unmatched junction bases: 13. Germline assignment: CDR1 MNHNY and CDR2 SVGAGI (reference sequence). The CDR3 sequence is 15 residues long. The CDR3 sequence: CASKRGPDRVDGYTF. CDR3 sequence (DNA): TGTGCCAGCAAAAGGGGACCGGACAGGGTCGATGGCTACACCTTC.

CDR3 loop: CASSPVAGTYNEQFF. CDR3 DNA: TGTGCCTCCTCACCAGTAGCGGGAACCTACAATGAGCAGTTCTTC. The rearrangement joins TRBV7-2 to TRBJ2-1; 8 nucleotides agree with TRBD2. The CDR3 has 15 residues. V shed 11 bases, J shed 2 bases, and the junction held 11 bases outside the gene matches. From germline, CDR1 is SGHTA and CDR2 FQGNSA.

J is TRBJ2-1 and V is TRBV10-3; TRBD1 agrees at 9 bases. Trimming removed 8 bases from V and 2 bases from J; junction bases left unmatched: 10. The CDR3 has 16 amino acids. From germline, CDR1 is ENHRY and CDR2 SYGVKD. The CDR3 sequence is CAIEGRRDRAYNEQFF. CDR3 nucleotide sequence: TGTGCCATCGAAGGGAGGCGGGACAGGGCCTACAATGAGCAGTTCTTC.

The CDR3 coding sequence is TGTGCCAGCAGCTTCGCGGGAGACTACGAGCAGTACTTC. Translating it yields CASSFAGDYEQYF. The chain joins TRBV5-4 to TRBJ2-7, with 7 nucleotides matching TRBD2. The CDR3 is 13 residues long. Germline V CDR1 and CDR2: SGHNT, YYREEE (reference sequence). V was pared by 2 bases and J by 3 bases, with 2 bases of the junction left unmatched.

The rearrangement uses TRBV28 and TRBJ2-7, with unresolved D. The CDR3 extends over 12 amino acids. CDR1 is MDHEN, CDR2 SYDVKM, per germline. Trimming took off 3 bases at V and 7 bases at J, with 10 bases between the two ends. The CDR3 bases are TGTGCCAGCAGTTTCTCTCGGTGGGAGCAGTACTTC. Amino acids: CASSFSRWEQYF.

The chain is built from TRBV27 and TRBJ1-1, with 11 bases lining up with TRBD1. The germline gives CDR1 MNHEY, CDR2 SMNVEV (reference sequence). J was trimmed by 5 bases and V by 5 bases; bases with no gene match: 4. The CDR3 contains 14 residues. The CDR3 bases are TGTGCCAGCAGTCCGGACAGGGGGCTGACTGAAGCTTTCTTT. This translates into CASSPDRGLTEAFF.

J is TRBJ1-5 and V is TRBV28, with D hard to call. V lost 5 bases and J lost 1, with 9 bases in between. CDR3 length equals 14 residues. CDR1 is MDHEN and CDR2 is SYDVKM in the germline V gene. CDR3 DNA sequence: TGTGCCAGCAGTAAGGGAGGGAGCAATCAGCCCCAGCATTTT. This translates into CASSKGGSNQPQHF.

This clone was detected once. This sequence joins TRBV5-1 and TRBJ1-1; unclear D gene. The CDR3 runs 15 residues. The V gene's germline CDR1 is SGHRS and CDR2 YFSETQ. Deletions cut 0 bases from V and 3 bases from J, with 12 bases between. CDR3 sequence (DNA): TGCGCCAGCAGCTTGGATTCGGGGTTGTACACTGAAGCTTTCTTT. Amino acid sequence: CASSLDSGLYTEAFF.

The chain uses TRBV27 and TRBJ2-3; 14 nucleotides line up with TRBD2. The V and J ends lost 4 bases and 2 bases, in that order; junction bases with no gene match: 5. Germline V lookup: CDR1 MNHEY, CDR2 SMNVEV (reference sequence). This CDR3 spans 17 amino acids. CDR3 sequence reads: CASSSPGLAGATDTQYF. CDR3 DNA sequence: TGTGCCAGCAGTTCACCGGGACTAGCGGGAGCCACAGATACGCAGTATTTT.

The V call is TRBV9, the J call TRBJ2-2, with D hard to call. The germline V and J ends were trimmed by 0 bases and 3 bases, with 9 bases remaining between them. CDR1 is SGDLS and CDR2 is YYNGEE in the germline V gene. This CDR3 has 15 amino acids. CDR3 nucleotide sequence: TGTGCCAGCAGCGTAGAAAACAGCTACACCGGGGAGCTGTTTTTT. Translated, it gives CASSVENSYTGELFF.